Listed below are T cell receptor beta chains from one sample, sequenced in a study of blood T cell repertoires in COVID-19. The method was immunoSEQ multiplex PCR; TCRdb's version includes in-frame clones alone and lacks a portion of them. The sample yields 95,000 to 130,000 clones, 90% seen once. Sequenced material: peripheral blood. The source is a human donor with active COVID-19. The donor label of this sample is uncertain. CDR3s include the opening cysteine and the closing phenylalanine or tryptophan.

v_call,j_call,cdr3_aa
TRBV19,TRBJ1-2,CASTWDRRYGYTF
TRBV7-6,TRBJ2-2,CASSPYLGGTRTLGELFF
TRBV19,TRBJ1-5,CASSIGTGPFPQHF
TRBV5-4,TRBJ2-7,CASSFLTGVSFFGSYEQYF
TRBV7-8,TRBJ2-7,CASSLGTGGRPSSYEQYF
TRBV12-5,TRBJ1-1,CASGLPAVNTEAFF
TRBV4-3,TRBJ2-2,CASSQVAGLNTGELFF
TRBV6-5,TRBJ2-2,CASRTGGAGGELFF
TRBV19,TRBJ2-5,CASTTGGRETQYF
TRBV5-1,TRBJ2-7,CASSSQGSSYEQYF
TRBV19,TRBJ2-1,CASSPAGGWSEQFF
TRBV30,TRBJ1-6,CAWSDKASSYNSPLHF
TRBV15,TRBJ1-4,CATSRDRGEGINEKLFF
TRBV6-4,TRBJ2-1,CASTNPGGSYNEQFF
TRBV7-2,TRBJ1-6,CASSPAHSYYGESPLHF
TRBV7-7,TRBJ2-7,CASSPGTGISYEQYF
TRBV29-1,TRBJ1-2,CSVEMGTGAHGYTF
TRBV9,TRBJ1-2,CASSKSGQNYGYTF
TRBV7-3,TRBJ2-1,CASSFEGGNEQFF
TRBV6-2/TRBV6-3,TRBJ1-6,CASRPGDSSPLHF
TRBV9,TRBJ1-6,CASAETVYNSPLHF
TRBV5-5,TRBJ2-3,CASSLSTVSTDTQYF
TRBV19,TRBJ2-1,CASGTVSYNEQFF
TRBV6-5,TRBJ1-3,CASSYSFPNSGNTIYF
TRBV7-2,TRBJ2-1,CASSLTQGTGENEQFF
TRBV15,TRBJ2-1,CATSRGLAGLNEQFF
TRBV6-5,TRBJ2-7,CASSSAGQAKYEQYF
TRBV11-2,TRBJ1-3,CASSLDFRRPGGNTIYF
TRBV4-3,TRBJ2-7,CASSRTSGYEQYF
TRBV9,TRBJ1-1,CASSVVQGRTEAFF
TRBV7-9,TRBJ2-7,CASSPQGYLSYEQYF
TRBV7-9,TRBJ2-7,CASSLSWGPRYEQYF
TRBV4-3,TRBJ1-1,CASSQKTANTEAFF